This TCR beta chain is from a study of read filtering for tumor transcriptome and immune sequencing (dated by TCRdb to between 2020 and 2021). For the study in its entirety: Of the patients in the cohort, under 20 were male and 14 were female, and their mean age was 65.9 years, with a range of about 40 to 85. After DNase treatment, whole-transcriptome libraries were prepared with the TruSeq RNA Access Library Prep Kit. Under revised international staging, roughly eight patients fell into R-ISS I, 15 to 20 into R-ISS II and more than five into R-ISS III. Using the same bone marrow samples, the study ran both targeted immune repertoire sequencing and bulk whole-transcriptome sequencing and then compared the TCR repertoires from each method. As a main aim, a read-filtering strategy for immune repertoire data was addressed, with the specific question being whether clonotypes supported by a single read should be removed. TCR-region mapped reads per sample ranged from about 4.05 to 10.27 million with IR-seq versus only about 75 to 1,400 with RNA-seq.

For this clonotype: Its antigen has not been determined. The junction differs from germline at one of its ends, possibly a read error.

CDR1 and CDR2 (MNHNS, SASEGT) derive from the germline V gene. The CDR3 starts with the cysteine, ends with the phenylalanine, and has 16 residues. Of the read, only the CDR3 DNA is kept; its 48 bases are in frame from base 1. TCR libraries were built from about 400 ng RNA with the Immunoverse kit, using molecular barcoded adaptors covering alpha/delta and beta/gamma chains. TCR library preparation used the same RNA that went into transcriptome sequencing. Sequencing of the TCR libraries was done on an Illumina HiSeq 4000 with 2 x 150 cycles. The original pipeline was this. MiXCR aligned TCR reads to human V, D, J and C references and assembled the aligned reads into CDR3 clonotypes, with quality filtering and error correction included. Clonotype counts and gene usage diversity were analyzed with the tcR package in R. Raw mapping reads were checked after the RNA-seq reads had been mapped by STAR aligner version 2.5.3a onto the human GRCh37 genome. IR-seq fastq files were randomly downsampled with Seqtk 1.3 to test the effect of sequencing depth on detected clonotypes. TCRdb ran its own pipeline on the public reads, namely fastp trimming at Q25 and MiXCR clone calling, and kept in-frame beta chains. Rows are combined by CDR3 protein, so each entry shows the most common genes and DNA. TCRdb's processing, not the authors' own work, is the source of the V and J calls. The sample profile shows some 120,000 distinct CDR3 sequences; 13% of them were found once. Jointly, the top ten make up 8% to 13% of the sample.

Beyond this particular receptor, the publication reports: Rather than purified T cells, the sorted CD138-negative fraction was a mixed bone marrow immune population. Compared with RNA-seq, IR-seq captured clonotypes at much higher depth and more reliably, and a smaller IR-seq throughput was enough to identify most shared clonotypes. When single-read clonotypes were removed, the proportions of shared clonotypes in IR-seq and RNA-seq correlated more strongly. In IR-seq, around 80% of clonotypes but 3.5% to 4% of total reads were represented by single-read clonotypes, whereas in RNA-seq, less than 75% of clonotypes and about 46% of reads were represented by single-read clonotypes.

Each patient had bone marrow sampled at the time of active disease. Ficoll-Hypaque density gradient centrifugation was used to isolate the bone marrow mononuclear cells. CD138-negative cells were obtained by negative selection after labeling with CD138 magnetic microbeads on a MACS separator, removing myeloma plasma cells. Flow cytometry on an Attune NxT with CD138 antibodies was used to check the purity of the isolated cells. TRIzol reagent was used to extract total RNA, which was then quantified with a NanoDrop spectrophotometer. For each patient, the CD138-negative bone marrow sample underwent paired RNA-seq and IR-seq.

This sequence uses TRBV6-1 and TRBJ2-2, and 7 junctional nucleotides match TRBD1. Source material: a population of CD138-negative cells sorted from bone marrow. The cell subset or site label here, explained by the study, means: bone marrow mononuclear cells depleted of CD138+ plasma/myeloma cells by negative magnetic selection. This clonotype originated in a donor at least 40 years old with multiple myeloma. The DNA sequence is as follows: TGTACCAGCAGTGCCGGGACAGCCCCAGGGACCGGGGAACTGTTTTTT. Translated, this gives CTSSAGTAPGTGELFF.